The T cell receptor beta chain described here comes from a study of vaccination effects on CD4 cells after COVID-19. Study information: Sampling occurred a median 72 days post second dose, range 14 to 241.

The data were produced by immunoSEQ multiplex PCR, yet TCRdb's version contains in-frame clones alone and is incomplete. The data hold about 50,000 clones, with 65% to 75% observed a single time. Regarding the study as a whole: Clones induced by infection and by vaccine showed marked clonal contraction late after vaccination.

Trimming removed 3 bases at V and 5 bases at J, with 17 bases between. This CDR3 contains 16 residues. Germline-derived CDR1 and CDR2 are LNHDA and SQIVND (reference sequence). In regard to this clone: As yet, its antigen is unknown.

Within the ViraFEST assay, antigen-specific CD4+ T cells underwent expansion with viral peptide pools prior to sequencing. Isolation of CD4+ T cells took place after about ten days of culture. All study participants received two doses of BNT162b2 or mRNA-1273 vaccine. The source of this sequence is a human donor who received a COVID-19 vaccine. The rearrangement uses TRBV19 and TRBJ1-5; perhaps TRBD1 as D (6 bases). Sample: CD4+ T cells from PBMCs cultured with HCoV-OC43 spike peptides, taken after COVID-19 vaccination. Subset of the sample: HCoV-OC43 spike overlapping peptide pool stimulation. CDR3 protein: CASSISGPGGYQPQHF. The CDR3 bases are TGTGCCAGTAGTATTTCCGGGCCGGGGGGCTATCAGCCCCAGCATTTT.